Shown below are 10 T cell receptor beta chains from a single sample sequenced in a study of identical twins. Each CDR3 protein is one row after TCRdb ran MiXCR on the 5' RACE reads. The table shows under 1 million distinct CDR3 sequences, with 9% to 15% occurring only once. The same data also contributed to another study, on yellow fever vaccine responses in identical twins.

The sample taken for sequencing was PBMCs. Receptors were obtained from a woman aged 18-29 years in good health.

The J gene is TRBJ2-5, the V gene TRBV20-1, with a tentative D call TRBD2 (5 bases). This CDR3 comprises 13 residues. Between the trimmed V and J ends, which lost 3 bases and 4 bases, there was a span of 12 bases. Looked up from germline, CDR1 is DFQATT and CDR2 is SNEGSKA (reference sequence). The CDR3 here is CSARAGELETQYF. CDR3 in DNA: TGCAGTGCTAGGGCCGGGGAATTAGAGACCCAGTACTTC.

This clonotype was seen a few times. This chain joins TRBV6-1 and TRBJ2-7, with 8 bases identical to TRBD2. CDR1 and CDR2 (germline): MNHNS, SASEGT. V gave up 6 bases and J gave up 1 base; unmatched junction bases: 2. The CDR3 spans 13 residues. The CDR3 loop is CASRPSGSYEQYV. CDR3 sequence (DNA): TGTGCCAGCAGACCTAGCGGGTCCTACGAGCAGTACGTC.

This rearrangement joins TRBV25-1 to TRBJ2-3, with D uncertain. The CDR3 has 12 amino acids. Germline-derived CDR1 and CDR2 are MGHDK and SYGVNS. Trimming removed 2 bases at V and 6 bases at J, with 6 bases between. The CDR3 region is CASSEIGDTQYF. The CDR3 bases are TGTGCCAGCAGTGAAATCGGGGATACGCAGTATTTT.

This clonotype was found many times. The chain uses TRBV3-1 and TRBJ2-1; 12 nucleotides line up with TRBD2. From germline, CDR1 is LGHDT and CDR2 YNNKEL (reference sequence). The J segment lost 4 bases and the V segment lost 2 bases, leaving 3 bases of the junction unmatched. The CDR3 sequence is 16 residues long. CDR3 bases: TGTGCCAGCAGCCAACCGGGGACTAGCGGGTACAATGAGCAGTTCTTC. Its protein product is CASSQPGTSGYNEQFF.

The J gene is TRBJ1-1, the V gene TRBV24-1; D not certain. Per the germline V gene, CDR1 is KGHDR and CDR2 is SFDVKD. Trimming took off 7 bases at V and 5 bases at J, with 7 bases between the two ends. The CDR3 is made up of 11 amino acids. CDR3 in amino acids: CATSIGTEAFF. DNA of the CDR3: TGTGCCACCAGCATAGGGACTGAAGCTTTCTTT.

The sample holds many counts of this clonotype. This rearrangement joins TRBV9 to TRBJ1-4; tentatively, D is TRBD1 (6 bases). CDR3 length equals 15 residues. The V gene lost 1 base and the J gene lost 8 bases, with 15 bases spanning the gap. Germline CDR1 is SGDLS and CDR2 is YYNGEE. In DNA, the CDR3 is TGTGCCAGCAGCGTACGAGGGGGGGCACAGGAAAAACTGTTTTTT. It is translated as CASSVRGGAQEKLFF. The complete variable domain, with remaining parts taken from reference TRBV9 and TRBJ1-4, reads DSGVTQTPKHLITATGQRVTLRCSPRSGDLSVYWYQQSLDQGLQFLIQYYNGEERAKGNILERFSAQQFPDLHSELNLSSLELGDSALYFCASSVRGGAQEKLFFGSGTQLSVL.

The rearrangement joins TRBV27 to TRBJ2-7; D is perhaps TRBD1 (6 bases). V was shortened by 4 bases and J by 3 bases, with 22 bases between the two germline ends. The CDR3 is 17 residues long. In germline, CDR1 is MNHEY, CDR2 SMNVEV (reference sequence). The CDR3 nucleotides are TGTGCCAGCAGTTCGTCGCCTAGGGGGAAATACAGCTACGAGCAGTACTTC. Its protein is CASSSSPRGKYSYEQYF.

V is TRBV6-5 and J is TRBJ2-1; D gene unclear. Germline CDR1 MNHEY, CDR2 SVGAGI. V was shortened by 1 base and J by 6 bases, with 16 bases between the two germline ends. CDR3 size: 16 residues. The CDR3, as DNA: TGTGCCAGCAGTTACTTATACGCCCCGGACGGCAATGAGCAGTTCTTC. Encoded protein: CASSYLYAPDGNEQFF.

This clonotype has at least ten counts. J is TRBJ2-1 and V is TRBV2; 10 bases are shared with TRBD2. The CDR3 is made up of 16 amino acids. Losses at the gene ends were 1 base for V and 4 bases for J; bases not matched to a gene: 4. Germline CDR1 is SNHLY and CDR2 is FYNNEI. The chain's CDR3 is CASSEGGSGGYNEQFF. DNA for the CDR3: TGTGCCAGCAGTGAAGGAGGTAGCGGGGGGTACAATGAGCAGTTCTTC.

V and J are TRBV2 and TRBJ2-3, with TRBD1 matching 7 bases. The ends lost 6 bases at V and 9 bases at J; junction bases unmatched: 9. Germline V gene data show CDR1 as SNHLY and CDR2 as FYNNEI. The CDR3 runs to 13 residues. The CDR3 DNA sequence: TGTGCCAGCAGAGGAACAGGGGTAGAGACGCAGTATTTT. Translating it yields CASRGTGVETQYF.